One sample yielded the 30 T cell receptor beta chains listed below, sequenced in a study of cytomegalovirus exposure and HLA in healthy donors. The study ran its PCR with 60 Vbeta and 13 Jbeta primers. Clones were read by immunoSEQ multiplex PCR, and TCRdb kept only the in-frame ones, dropping some. Among over 85,000 clones listed, roughly 85% were seen once. Sequenced sample: PBMCs. All receptors come from a middle-aged man in good health and CMV-seronegative.

V is TRBV6-5 and J is TRBJ2-7; TRBD1 is a possible D gene (5 bases). The CDR3 has 12 residues. V was cut by 8 bases and J by 2 bases, with 10 bases left in between. Per the germline V gene, CDR1 is MNHEY and CDR2 is SVGAGI. CDR3 coding DNA: TGTGCCAGCGGCGGACACGCCTACGAGCAGTACTTC. Residues: CASGGHAYEQYF.

This clone showed up just a few times. The chain employs TRBV19 and TRBJ2-1; 11 nucleotides match TRBD2. Trimming cost V 3 bases and J 3 bases; bases outside gene matches: 7. This CDR3 contains 17 residues. Germline lookup yields CDR1 LNHDA and CDR2 SQIVND (reference sequence). CDR3 coding DNA: TGTGCCAGTAGTATTCCCACAACTAGCGGGGGCTACAATGAGCAGTTCTTC. Protein: CASSIPTTSGGYNEQFF.

The chain is built from TRBV4-3 and TRBJ2-7; 11 bases map to TRBD2. The V and J ends lost 0 bases and 7 bases, in that order; junction bases with no gene match: 26. CDR1 is LGHNA and CDR2 is YSLEER in the germline V gene. The CDR3 loop spans 22 amino acids. The CDR3 DNA follows: TGCGCCAGCAGCCAAGAAAAGACAACTAGCGGGGGCCTTCTTCCCTTCTTCTTAGAGCAGTACTTC. This gives the protein CASSQEKTTSGGLLPFFLEQYF.

The V and J genes are TRBV13 and TRBJ1-3; possible D gene TRBD1, 5 bases. V was trimmed by 5 bases and J by 1 base, leaving 18 bases between them. This CDR3 is built from 17 residues. CDR1 and CDR2 from the germline V gene are PRHDT and FYEKMQ (reference sequence). CDR3 region: CASSRYSGGVSGNTIYF. The CDR3 nucleotides are TGTGCCAGCAGCAGGTACAGCGGAGGGGTGTCTGGAAACACCATATATTTT.

V gene TRBV7-9 combines with J gene TRBJ2-7; no reliable D call. From germline, CDR1 is SEHNR and CDR2 FQNEAQ (reference sequence). The V end was cut by 2 bases, the J end by 2 bases, with 10 bases between. The CDR3 has 14 residues. This CDR3 is CASSLLAVTYEQYF. CDR3 DNA: TGTGCCAGCAGCTTATTGGCCGTAACCTACGAGCAGTACTTC.

The chain has TRBV2 and TRBJ2-2; the match to TRBD2 covers 8 bases. The CDR3 has 15 amino acids. Trimming took 8 bases from V and 0 from J; bases not matched to a gene: 5. Germline V gives CDR1 SNHLY, CDR2 FYNNEI. The CDR3 sequence: CASGPGLANTGELFF. Here the CDR3 DNA reads TGTGCCAGCGGACCGGGACTAGCGAACACCGGGGAGCTGTTTTTT.

The chain joins TRBV5-1 to TRBJ1-3; D is unresolved. This CDR3 is 16 amino acids long. The V end lost 4 bases, the J end lost 4 bases, and 18 bases lay between the germline ends. The V gene's germline CDR1 is SGHRS and CDR2 YFSETQ. The CDR3 protein is CASSQEQIIPGNTIYF. CDR3 bases: TGCGCCAGCAGCCAGGAACAGATCATCCCAGGAAACACCATATATTTT.

The chain has TRBV11-2 and TRBJ1-3; D unresolved. The CDR3 is made up of 13 amino acids. V lost 5 bases and J 8 bases, leaving 13 bases between the germline ends. CDR1 and CDR2 from the germline V gene are SGHAT and FQNNGV. CDR3 amino acids: CASSRMELDTIYF. As DNA, the CDR3 is TGTGCCAGCAGCCGGATGGAGTTGGACACCATATATTTT. Based on the CDR3 plus reference TRBV11-2 and TRBJ1-3, the full variable domain is EAGVAQSPRYKIIEKRQSVAFWCNPISGHATLYWYQQILGQGPKLLIQFQNNGVVDDSQLPKDRFSAERLKGVDSTLKIQPAKLEDSAVYLCASSRMELDTIYFGEGSWLTVV.

This chain links TRBV11-2 with TRBJ2-1; 10 bases are a match to TRBD2. The V segment lost 0 bases and the J segment 10 bases; nucleotides outside the gene matches: 6. Germline V CDR1 and CDR2: SGHAT, FQNNGV. CDR3 length: 15 residues. CDR3 nucleotide sequence: TGTGCCAGCAGCTTAGATAGCGGGGGGCGTTTAGAGCAGTTCTTC. Residues: CASSLDSGGRLEQFF.

This chain uses TRBV18 with TRBJ2-3; TRBD1 might be the D (6 bases). The germline gives CDR1 KGHSH, CDR2 LQKENI. CDR3 size: 15 residues. Trimming removed 8 bases from V and 1 base from J, with 16 bases in between. CDR3 sequence reads: CASPPRGRGTDTQYF. The CDR3 DNA sequence: TGTGCCAGCCCCCCCAGGGGCCGGGGCACAGATACGCAGTATTTT.

This clone was seen only once. This rearrangement joins TRBV6-5 to TRBJ2-5; tentative D call: TRBD2 (6 bases). Trimming pared 4 bases from V and 2 bases from J, leaving 8 bases between. CDR1 and CDR2 from the germline V gene are MNHEY and SVGAGI. This CDR3 region has 13 residues. CDR3 loop: CASSSGTQETQYF. The CDR3 coding sequence is TGTGCCAGCAGTTCCGGGACTCAAGAGACCCAGTACTTC.

This chain uses TRBV2 with TRBJ2-1; TRBD1 might be the D (5 bases). CDR1 SNHLY and CDR2 FYNNEI come from the germline V gene. The CDR3 is made up of 16 amino acids. V lost 6 bases, J lost 0 bases, and 15 bases lay in between. CDR3 loop: CASSTLGRSSYNEQFF. Here the CDR3 DNA reads TGTGCCAGCAGCACTTTGGGGCGAAGCTCCTACAATGAGCAGTTCTTC.

This clone came up a few times. V is TRBV4-3 and J is TRBJ1-2; 9 bases are a match to TRBD1. Per germline, CDR1 LGHNA and CDR2 YSLEER. The CDR3 is made up of 15 amino acids. Trimming took 4 bases from V and 8 from J; bases not matched to a gene: 11. DNA for the CDR3: TGCGCCAGCAGCCCGATAGTGGGACAGGGCGAAGGCTACACCTTC. Its translation: CASSPIVGQGEGYTF.

The count of this clone is one. The gene calls are TRBV6-1 and TRBJ2-3, with D perhaps matching TRBD1 (5 bases). This CDR3 region has 15 residues. Trimming took 4 bases from V and 0 from J, leaving 11 bases between them. Germline V lookup: CDR1 MNHNS, CDR2 SASEGT. CDR3 residues: CASSGRQSSTDTQYF. The CDR3 DNA sequence: TGTGCCAGCAGTGGGCGACAGTCGAGCACAGATACGCAGTATTTT.

This clone was counted between two and nine times. The chain combines TRBV9 with TRBJ2-1; D is unclear. The CDR3 is 11 residues long. V was pared by 3 bases and J by 5 bases, with 3 bases between. From germline, CDR1 is SGDLS and CDR2 YYNGEE. The CDR3 spells CASSADNEQFF. CDR3 bases: TGTGCCAGCAGCGCCGACAATGAGCAGTTCTTC. The whole variable domain, filled in from reference TRBV9 and TRBJ2-1, reads DSGVTQTPKHLITATGQRVTLRCSPRSGDLSVYWYQQSLDQGLQFLIQYYNGEERAKGNILERFSAQQFPDLHSELNLSSLELGDSALYFCASSADNEQFFGPGTRLTVL.

The J gene is TRBJ1-3, the V gene TRBV7-3; 8 positions match TRBD1. Trimming took 1 base from V and 4 from J; bases not matched to a gene: 9. The CDR3 spans 17 residues. Germline V CDR1 and CDR2: SGHTA, FQGTGA. In DNA form, the CDR3 reads TGTGCCAGCAGCTTAAGACAGGGGTCATCTAGGGGAAACACCATATATTTT. It codes for CASSLRQGSSRGNTIYF.

The J gene is TRBJ2-5, the V gene TRBV18; 7 bases fit TRBD1. The trim removed 8 bases at V and 1 base at J, leaving 4 bases unmatched. The CDR3 is 13 residues long. Per the germline V gene, CDR1 is KGHSH and CDR2 is LQKENI. The CDR3 region is CASTQGIQETQYF. The CDR3 region has the DNA TGTGCCAGCACACAGGGGATCCAAGAGACCCAGTACTTC.

This clone has just a few counts. At one end the junction does not follow the germline gene, possibly because of a read error. This chain links TRBV7-9 with TRBJ1-1; D is uncertain. Per germline, CDR1 SEHNR and CDR2 FQNEAQ (reference sequence). The CDR3 is 12 residues long. The CDR3 protein is CSSSLAGTEAFF. The CDR3 bases are TGTTCCAGCAGCTTAGCCGGGACTGAAGCTTTCTTT.

V is TRBV7-3 and J is TRBJ1-1, with a possible D match to TRBD1 (6 bases). This CDR3 contains 13 residues. V lost 5 bases and J 5 bases, leaving 12 bases between the germline ends. Germline V gene data show CDR1 as SGHTA and CDR2 as FQGTGA. Here the CDR3 reads CASSREQGTEAFF. For the CDR3, the DNA is TGTGCCAGCAGCCGCGAACAGGGAACTGAAGCTTTCTTT.

The chain couples TRBV2 to TRBJ2-5; weak D call: TRBD1 (6 bases). Germline CDR1 SNHLY, CDR2 FYNNEI. Trimming pared 5 bases from V and 2 bases from J, leaving 18 bases between. CDR3 length equals 16 residues. This CDR3 is CASSTSRTDAQETQYF. For the CDR3, the DNA is TGTGCCAGCAGTACTTCTCGGACAGATGCACAAGAGACCCAGTACTTC.

The genes are TRBV30 and TRBJ1-4; a weak D match, TRBD1 (5 bases). Germline V gives CDR1 GTSNPN, CDR2 SVGIG (reference sequence). This CDR3 region has 15 residues. Between the trimmed V and J ends, which lost 3 bases and 8 bases, there was a span of 19 bases. The CDR3 region is CAWRSARGAREKLFF. As DNA, the CDR3 is TGTGCCTGGAGGTCTGCAAGGGGCGCGAGGGAAAAACTGTTTTTT.

This clone has just one count. The chain employs TRBV19 and TRBJ2-2; weak D call: TRBD2 (5 bases). Per the germline V gene, CDR1 is LNHDA and CDR2 is SQIVND (reference sequence). The CDR3 is 15 amino acids. Trimming took off 3 bases at V and 3 bases at J, with 11 bases between the two ends. This CDR3 is CASSIRDLDTGELFF. CDR3 in DNA: TGTGCCAGTAGTATCCGGGATTTGGACACCGGGGAGCTGTTTTTT.

V usage is TRBV5-1 and J usage is TRBJ1-1, with D possibly being TRBD1 (6 bases). The CDR3 spans 15 residues. Deletions cut 3 bases from V and 1 base from J, with 13 bases between. The germline V gene has CDR1 SGHRS and CDR2 YFSETQ. CDR3 loop: CASSSRDTQNTEAFF. CDR3 nucleotide sequence: TGCGCCAGCAGCTCCCGGGACACCCAGAACACTGAAGCTTTCTTT.

The gene calls are TRBV6-5 and TRBJ2-2; the D gene is possibly TRBD1 (5 bases). The germline V gene has CDR1 MNHEY and CDR2 SVGAGI. The CDR3 totals 12 residues. V lost 2 bases to trimming and J lost 7 bases, with 5 bases between them. The DNA for the CDR3 is TGTGCCAGCAGTTACCAGGGCGGGGAGCTGTTTTTT. Translated: CASSYQGGELFF.

The chain is built from TRBV5-1 and TRBJ1-2, with TRBD1 matching over 9 bases. The CDR3 runs 15 residues. V lost 0 bases to trimming and J lost 6 bases; unmatched junction nucleotides: 6. Germline V gene lookup returns CDR1 SGHRS and CDR2 YFSETQ. The CDR3 coding sequence is TGCGCCAGCAGCTTGGCACAGGGGGCCGCGGATGGCTACACCTTC. Encoded protein: CASSLAQGAADGYTF.

The sample holds one count of this clone. The chain uses TRBV19 and TRBJ1-1, with TRBD1 matching 8 bases. V lost 6 bases to trimming and J lost 0 bases; unmatched junction nucleotides: 6. Germline V gene lookup returns CDR1 LNHDA and CDR2 SQIVND (reference sequence). This CDR3 is 15 amino acids long. The CDR3, as DNA: TGTGCCAGTAGGAAGGGGGACAGGATGAACACTGAAGCTTTCTTT. As protein: CASRKGDRMNTEAFF.

J is TRBJ2-3 and V is TRBV11-2; TRBD2 is a possible D gene (5 bases). V gave up 5 bases and J gave up 3 bases, with 18 bases separating them. CDR3 length: 16 amino acids. The germline CDR1 and CDR2 sequences are SGHAT and FQNNGV. The CDR3 nucleotides read TGTGCCAGCAGCCCGGAGGTGGGATCGGAGACAGATACGCAGTATTTT. Protein product: CASSPEVGSETDTQYF. Complete variable domain (other parts from reference TRBV11-2 and TRBJ2-3): EAGVAQSPRYKIIEKRQSVAFWCNPISGHATLYWYQQILGQGPKLLIQFQNNGVVDDSQLPKDRFSAERLKGVDSTLKIQPAKLEDSAVYLCASSPEVGSETDTQYFGPGTRLTVL.

The V and J genes are TRBV21-1 and TRBJ1-1. TRBV21-1 is given as a pseudogene. The CDR3 loop spans 14 amino acids. The CDR3 loop is CASGWDGGYTEAFF. The CDR3 bases are TGTGCCAGCGGTTGGGACGGAGGGTACACTGAAGCTTTCTTT.

The chain is built from TRBV9 and TRBJ1-6, with a weak D call TRBD1 (5 bases). CDR3 length: 16 residues. V was cut by 3 bases and J by 0 bases, with 10 bases left in between. Germline V gene data show CDR1 as SGDLS and CDR2 as YYNGEE. The CDR3 reads CASSGTLSSYNSPLHF. The CDR3 DNA sequence: TGTGCCAGCAGCGGGACATTGAGCTCCTATAATTCACCCCTCCACTTT. The full variable domain, in which reference TRBV9 and TRBJ1-6 provide the parts outside the CDR3, is DSGVTQTPKHLITATGQRVTLRCSPRSGDLSVYWYQQSLDQGLQFLIQYYNGEERAKGNILERFSAQQFPDLHSELNLSSLELGDSALYFCASSGTLSSYNSPLHFGNGTRLTVT.

This chain joins TRBV7-2 and TRBJ2-1; D possibly corresponds to TRBD2 (6 bases). V gave up 4 bases and J gave up 1 base, with 17 bases separating them. The CDR3 covers 17 residues. The germline V gene encodes CDR1 SGHTA and CDR2 FQGNSA. The DNA for the CDR3 is TGTGCCAGCAGCTCCGACCGGGACTCCGTATCCTACAATGAGCAGTTCTTC. This codes for CASSSDRDSVSYNEQFF.